This T cell receptor (beta chain) was captured by sequencing in a study of cytomegalovirus exposure and HLA in healthy donors (dated by TCRdb to between 2016 and 2019). Turning to the overall study: In an earlier analysis of fewer than 750 of the donors, 250 to 350 Gb of sequence data and roughly 100 million unique TCR beta sequences from 180 million or so T cells were reported. A later analysis re-analyzed previously published TCR beta repertoires from 600 to 850 donors and added high-resolution HLA genotyping to study TCR occurrence patterns. The study combined high-throughput TCR immunosequencing, statistical association of individual TCRs with disease status, and machine learning to predict cytomegalovirus infection status. Alongside the repertoire data, information on donor age, sex, ethnicity and CMV serostatus was compiled. An earlier analysis of fewer than 750 of the donors used high-throughput TCR beta sequencing to judge whether each TCR beta V gene segment behaved as functional or pseudogenic. Among the approximately 400 genotyped donors, roughly 80% belonged to the genetic ancestry cluster associated with self-reported Caucasian donors. The number of donors typed differed by locus, with roughly 629-640 for A, B, C, DRB1 and DQB1, more than 500 for DQA1, approximately 570 for DPA1, and around 460 for DPB1. In a later genetic analysis, genome-wide SNP genotypes for about three fifths of the 666 donors were used, and that subset was treated as a discovery cohort. Both class I and class II loci were covered by HLA typing, at four-digit resolution. Roughly five DR-DQ haplotypes were treated as single units for association and clustering because of strong linkage in the cohort. The study profiled the T cell repertoires of hundreds of subjects by immunosequencing and related them to cytomegalovirus serostatus. Every discovery cohort repertoire had been produced on one sequencing platform. About 280 gigabases of sequencing data and approximately 92 million unique TCR sequences made up an early release that covered over 550 HLA-typed donors. In addition to the first cohort of hundreds of subjects, a separate validation cohort of approximately 110 different subjects was used. The aim of the study was to test whether cataloging public T cell receptors could identify signatures of past pathogen exposure. In the later analysis, no new phenotypic data were used to find candidate immune exposures; instead, reliance was placed on TCR beta sequences and their occurrence across donors. Among 300 to 450 genotyped donors of the cohort, an average of approximately 230,000 unique TCR beta nucleotide sequences were sequenced per donor, about a sixth of them non-productive.

For this clone: The antigen it recognizes is unknown. Base qualities are missing; no much larger clone stands one base away.

The cohort was made up of under 800 healthy bone marrow donors. All cohort members were sampled while nominally healthy, although unrecorded immune exposures were likely present. The donor was CMV seronegative and belonged to the group of roughly 330 seronegative cohort members. A peripheral blood sample was collected from each donor, and TCR beta sequencing was performed on peripheral blood mononuclear cells. Genomic DNA was extracted from the blood cell samples with the Qiagen DNeasy Blood Extraction Kit. Study-level results and caveats: An association between a missense DCLRE1C variant and V-gene and J-gene trimming of TCR beta chains was found in a later genetic analysis and replicated in an independent cohort. Across donors, most TCR sequences were observed very rarely, whereas some public TCRs were present in many individuals. Roughly uniform sequencing depth across donors was assumed in presence/absence analyses, although this assumption may not hold. The cohort was sequenced for TCR beta chains only, and without alpha or paired-chain data the features that could be detected were limited. Most CMV-associated TCR beta chains appeared to be HLA-restricted in a later analysis, and the HLA associations seemed to be driven largely by CMV exposure. The authors suggested that the approach could potentially be extended to other disease states and immunological phenotypes. A cluster of highly shared sequence variants was judged likely to be a technical artifact of the sequencing pipeline. CMV serostatus was the only immune exposure information available for the cohort. A total of 150 or so TCR beta chains were listed by the study as associated with cytomegalovirus. Because HLA typing was unavailable for some donors at each locus, only the typed subset was used in association tests. Because counts were too low, 15 to 20 rarely observed V segments, including chromosome 9 orphons, were left out of the earlier analysis of a few hundred of the donors. A later analysis found that TCR association rates varied across HLA loci, with DRB1 alleles showing the most associated TCRs and HLA-C alleles the fewest. Linkage disequilibrium might explain the correlated functional status among segregating V segments, but an unknown experimental factor could not be excluded. A later genetic analysis reported fewer N-insertions in productive TCRs among donors in an Asian-associated ancestry cluster than the roughly 700-donor mean. In vitro tests confirmed that three of the cytomegalovirus-associated TCR beta chains recognize cytomegalovirus antigens. The classifier was reported to diagnose cytomegalovirus status with high specificity and sensitivity in both the original and validation cohorts. A further reported finding was that TCR beta sequences accurately predicted the HLA-A and HLA-B alleles for most subjects in the first cohort. Because the 87-base-pair reads could not distinguish some IMGT-functional V segments, including TRBV6-2 and TRBV6-3, those segments were excluded. In an earlier analysis of around 500 of the donors, most TCR beta V segments appeared in productive rearrangements about 87% or about 30% of the time, broadly matching IMGT annotations. In a later analysis, several top co-occurrence clusters were reported to appear linked to parvovirus B19, influenza, CMV and Epstein-Barr virus. In a later analysis, HLA-associated TCR beta chains were found to be more clonally expanded and to have lower generation probabilities than equally common non-associated chains. Assigning TCR associations to individual alleles was difficult when HLA alleles, especially DR and DQ, strongly co-occurred. At a false discovery rate of 0.05, a later analysis linked fewer than 20,000 TCR beta sequences to specific HLA alleles.

Library prep was done by the immunoSEQ multiplex PCR assay. For the multiplex PCR, a mixture combining 60 forward primers for TCR Vbeta segments and 13 reverse primers for TCR Jbeta segments was used. Amplification of the CDR3 region of rearranged TCR beta genes was performed with a multiplex PCR assay on genomic DNA. Amplified TCR beta libraries were sequenced as 87-base-pair reads on the Illumina HiSeq System. The paper's processing steps were these. In a later analysis, some 80 million unique TCR beta chains were counted across the 500 to 850 repertoires, and around 11 million of these chains were shared by at least two donors. A nearest-neighbor algorithm error-corrected the raw reads and collapsed the reads into unique sequences, merging closely related sequences to remove PCR and sequencing errors. To assign V, D and J gene segments, CDR3 sequences were aligned to IMGT reference sequences. For a sequence to be retained, at least a six-nucleotide match to both a V gene segment and a J gene segment was required. Rearrangements were called productive when the CDR3 lacked stop codons and stayed in frame with V and J; all others were non-productive. Following IMGT convention, CDR3 was defined as the stretch from the second conserved V-encoded cysteine to the conserved J-encoded phenylalanine. The earlier analysis of some 550 of the donors excluded any sequence lacking an unambiguous match to a single V gene segment. An earlier analysis of several hundred of the donors classified V segments as functional when productive rearrangements were above 56.7% and as segregating when the standard deviation between donors was above 5%. A statistical classification framework was built for diagnosing cytomegalovirus status from the catalog of TCR beta chain sequences. V and J gene assignment, in a later analysis, came from comparing TCR nucleotide sequences with IMGT/GENE-DB human TR gene sequences. A later analysis assigned CDR3 sequences and most-parsimonious VDJ recombination scenarios with the TCRdist pipeline. In a later analysis, every TCR beta chain was defined by the combination of its CDR3 amino acid sequence and its V-gene family, and reads without a unique V-gene family were dropped. In a later analysis, around 600 highly shared, low-generation-probability nucleotide sequences were removed to address suspected cross-contamination and a sequencing artifact. In a later analysis, a clonal expansion index for each public chain was calculated from normalized within-repertoire ranks of inferred template counts. Generation probabilities in a later analysis came from a VDJ recombination model fitted to out-of-frame rearrangements, and those results were checked against IGoR. In a later analysis, TCR-TCR, TCR-HLA and TCR-CMV co-occurrence was scored with hypergeometric tests, and a repertoire-size bias correction was applied to TCR pairs. To estimate false discovery rates, a later analysis permuted the HLA or CMV assignments 20 times. In a later analysis, co-occurring TCRs were grouped using DBSCAN, with TCRdist sequence similarity added in when clustering inside HLA-allele-positive subsets. For co-occurrence clustering, repertoires with fewer than 30,000 or more than 120,000 public chains were excluded, along with roughly 5 repertoires with anomalous nucleotide sharing. TCRdb mirrors the immuneACCESS table, restricted to in-frame sequences. Some clones are absent from its copies; in checked studies, under half trace to an unresolved V gene, and the reason for the others is unknown. V and J calls and clone size come straight from that table; D and trimming were deduced from the DNA. This sample comprises around 260,000 clones, over 70% of them detected only once. The ten largest clonotypes hold about 0.28% of the sample.

From cysteine to phenylalanine, the CDR3 is 18 amino acids long. CDR3 DNA is the only sequence kept; it has 54 bases, read in frame from the first base. For this chain, trimming is 6 bases at the V end and 2 bases at the J end, and the number of junction bases without a gene match is 17. The germline V gene specifies SGHAT as CDR1 and FQNNGV as CDR2. The source material was PBMCs. The sequence is built from TRBV11-2 and TRBJ2-7; 9 bases in the middle match TRBD1. The sequence came from a girl aged 2 to 10 in good health and CMV-seronegative. The bases are TGTGCCAGCAGTGGAACAGGGGGCTCCGAGATAATGACCTACGAGCAGTACTTC. Its protein product is CASSGTGGSEIMTYEQYF.